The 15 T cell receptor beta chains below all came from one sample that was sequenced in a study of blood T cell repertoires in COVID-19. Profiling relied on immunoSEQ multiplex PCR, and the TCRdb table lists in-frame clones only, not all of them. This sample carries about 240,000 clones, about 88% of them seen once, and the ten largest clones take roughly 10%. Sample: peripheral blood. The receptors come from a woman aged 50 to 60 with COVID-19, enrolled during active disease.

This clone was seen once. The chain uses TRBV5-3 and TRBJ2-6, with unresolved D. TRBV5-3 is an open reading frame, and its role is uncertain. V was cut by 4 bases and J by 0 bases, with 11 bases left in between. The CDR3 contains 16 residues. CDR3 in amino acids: CARSPEHLSGANVLTF. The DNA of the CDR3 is TGTGCCAGAAGCCCAGAACACCTCTCTGGGGCCAACGTCCTGACTTTC.

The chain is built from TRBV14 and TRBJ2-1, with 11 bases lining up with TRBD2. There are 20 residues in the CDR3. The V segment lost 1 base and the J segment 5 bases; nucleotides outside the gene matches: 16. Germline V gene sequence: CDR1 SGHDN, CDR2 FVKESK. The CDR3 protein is CASSQGWRSSGGLLDNEQFF. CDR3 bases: TGTGCCAGCAGCCAAGGCTGGCGGTCTAGCGGGGGGCTTTTAGACAATGAGCAGTTCTTC.

The CDR3: CALRGGRISEAFF. CDR3 nucleotide sequence: TGTGCCCTTAGGGGGGGGCGCATCTCTGAAGCTTTCTTT. The rearrangement links TRBV6-5 to TRBJ1-1, with D perhaps matching TRBD1 (6 bases). Trimming took 11 bases from V and 6 from J, leaving 19 bases between them. In germline, CDR1 is MNHEY, CDR2 SVGAGI. This CDR3 has 13 amino acids.

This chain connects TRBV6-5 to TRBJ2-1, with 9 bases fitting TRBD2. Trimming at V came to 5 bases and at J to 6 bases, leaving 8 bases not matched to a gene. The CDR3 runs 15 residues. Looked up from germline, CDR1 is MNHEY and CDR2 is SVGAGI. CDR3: CASSRAGGRFNEQFF. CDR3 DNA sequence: TGTGCCAGCAGTCGAGCGGGGGGCAGATTCAATGAGCAGTTCTTC.

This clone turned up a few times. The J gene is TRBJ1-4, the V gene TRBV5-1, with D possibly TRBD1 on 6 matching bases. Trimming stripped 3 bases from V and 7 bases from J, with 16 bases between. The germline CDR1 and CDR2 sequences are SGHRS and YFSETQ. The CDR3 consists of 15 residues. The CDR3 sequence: CASSSGVGAREKLFF. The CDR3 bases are TGCGCCAGCAGCTCTGGAGTGGGGGCTCGTGAAAAACTGTTTTTT.

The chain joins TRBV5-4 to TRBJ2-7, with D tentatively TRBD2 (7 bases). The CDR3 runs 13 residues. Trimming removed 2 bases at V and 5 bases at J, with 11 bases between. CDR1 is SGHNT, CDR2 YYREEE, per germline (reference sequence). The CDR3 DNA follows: TGTGCCAGCAGCTTAGGGGGGGCGGACGAGCAGTACTTC. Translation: CASSLGGADEQYF.

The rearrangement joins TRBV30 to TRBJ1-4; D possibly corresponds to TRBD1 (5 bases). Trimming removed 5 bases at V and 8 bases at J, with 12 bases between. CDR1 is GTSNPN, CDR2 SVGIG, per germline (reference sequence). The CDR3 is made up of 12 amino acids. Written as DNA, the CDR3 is TGTGCCTGGTCCGGGGGTTTGGAAAAACTGTTTTTT. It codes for CAWSGGLEKLFF.

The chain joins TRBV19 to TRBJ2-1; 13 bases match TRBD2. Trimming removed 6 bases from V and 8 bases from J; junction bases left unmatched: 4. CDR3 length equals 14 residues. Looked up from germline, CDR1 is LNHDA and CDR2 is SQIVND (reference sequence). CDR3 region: CASRRTSGGHEQFF. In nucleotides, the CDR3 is TGTGCCAGTAGACGGACTAGCGGGGGTCATGAGCAGTTCTTC.

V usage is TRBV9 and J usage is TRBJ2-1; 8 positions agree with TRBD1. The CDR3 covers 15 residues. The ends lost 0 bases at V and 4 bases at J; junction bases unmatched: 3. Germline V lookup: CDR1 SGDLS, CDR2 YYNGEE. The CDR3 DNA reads TGTGCCAGCAGCGTAGACGGACAGGGTTACAATGAGCAGTTCTTC. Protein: CASSVDGQGYNEQFF.

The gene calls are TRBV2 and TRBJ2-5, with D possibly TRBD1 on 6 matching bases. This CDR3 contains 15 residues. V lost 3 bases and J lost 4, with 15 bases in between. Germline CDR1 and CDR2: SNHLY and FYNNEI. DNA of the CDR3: TGTGCCAGCAGTGAGAGTCCCTTAGGGGGAGAGACCCAGTACTTC. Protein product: CASSESPLGGETQYF.

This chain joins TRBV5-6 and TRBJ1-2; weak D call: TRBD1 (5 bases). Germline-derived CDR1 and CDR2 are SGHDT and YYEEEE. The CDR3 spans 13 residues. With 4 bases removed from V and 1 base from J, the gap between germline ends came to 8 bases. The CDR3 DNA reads TGTGCCAGCAGCCCCGGGGGTAACTATGGCTACACCTTC. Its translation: CASSPGGNYGYTF.

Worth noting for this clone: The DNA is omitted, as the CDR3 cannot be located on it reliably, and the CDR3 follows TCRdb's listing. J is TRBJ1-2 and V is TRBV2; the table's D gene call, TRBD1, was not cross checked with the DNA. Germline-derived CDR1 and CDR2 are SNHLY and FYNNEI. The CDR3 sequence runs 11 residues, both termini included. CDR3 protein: CASSVAQGASF.

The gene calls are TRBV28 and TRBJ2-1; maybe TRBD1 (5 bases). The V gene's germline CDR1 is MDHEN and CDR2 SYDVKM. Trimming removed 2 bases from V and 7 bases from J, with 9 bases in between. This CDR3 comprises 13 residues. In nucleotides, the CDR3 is TGTGCCAGCAGTTTACTTCAGGGAAATGAGCAGTTCTTC. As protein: CASSLLQGNEQFF.

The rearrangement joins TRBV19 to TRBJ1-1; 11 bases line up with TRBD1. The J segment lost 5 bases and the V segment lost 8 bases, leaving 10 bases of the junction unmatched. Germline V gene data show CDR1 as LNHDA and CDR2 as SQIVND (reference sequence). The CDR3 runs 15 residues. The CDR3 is CASFTGTGGMTEAFF. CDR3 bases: TGTGCCAGTTTCACCGGGACAGGGGGGATGACTGAAGCTTTCTTT.

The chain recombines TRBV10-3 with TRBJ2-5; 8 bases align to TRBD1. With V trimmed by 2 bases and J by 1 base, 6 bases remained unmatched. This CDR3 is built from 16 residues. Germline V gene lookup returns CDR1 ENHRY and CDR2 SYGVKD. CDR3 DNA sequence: TGTGCCATCAGTGAGATGGACAGGGCACTCCAAGAGACCCAGTACTTC. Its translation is CAISEMDRALQETQYF.